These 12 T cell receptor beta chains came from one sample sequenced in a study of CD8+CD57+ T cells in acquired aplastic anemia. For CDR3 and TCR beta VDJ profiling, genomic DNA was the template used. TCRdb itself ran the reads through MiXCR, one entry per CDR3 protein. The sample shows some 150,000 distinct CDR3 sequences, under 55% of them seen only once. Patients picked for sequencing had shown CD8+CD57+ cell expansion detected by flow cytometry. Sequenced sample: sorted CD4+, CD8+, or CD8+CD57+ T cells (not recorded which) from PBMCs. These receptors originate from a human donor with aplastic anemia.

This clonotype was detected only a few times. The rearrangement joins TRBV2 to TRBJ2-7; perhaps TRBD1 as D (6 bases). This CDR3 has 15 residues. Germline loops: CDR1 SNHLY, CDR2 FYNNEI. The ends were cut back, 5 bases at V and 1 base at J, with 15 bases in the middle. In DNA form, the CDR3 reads TGTGCCAGCAGTCATACAGGGATGCCTTCCTACGAGCAGTACTTC. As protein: CASSHTGMPSYEQYF.

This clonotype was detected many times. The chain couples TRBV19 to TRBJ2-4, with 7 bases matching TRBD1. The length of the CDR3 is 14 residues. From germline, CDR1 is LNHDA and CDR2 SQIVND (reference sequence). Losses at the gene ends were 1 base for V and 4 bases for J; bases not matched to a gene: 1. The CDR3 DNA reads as TGTGCCAGTAGTATAGCAGGGGGAAAAAACATTCAGTACTTC. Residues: CASSIAGGKNIQYF.

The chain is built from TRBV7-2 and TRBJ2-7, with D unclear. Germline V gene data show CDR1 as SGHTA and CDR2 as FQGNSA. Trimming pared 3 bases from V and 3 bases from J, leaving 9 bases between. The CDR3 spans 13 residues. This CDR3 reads CASSFTTIYEQYF. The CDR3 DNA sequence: TGTGCCAGCAGCTTCACGACGATCTACGAGCAGTACTTC. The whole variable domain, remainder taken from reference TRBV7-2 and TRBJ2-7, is GAGVSQSPSNKVTEKGKDVELRCDPISGHTALYWYRQSLGQGLEFLIYFQGNSAPDKSGLPSDRFSAERTGGSVSTLTIQRTQQEDSAVYLCASSFTTIYEQYFGPGTRLTVT.

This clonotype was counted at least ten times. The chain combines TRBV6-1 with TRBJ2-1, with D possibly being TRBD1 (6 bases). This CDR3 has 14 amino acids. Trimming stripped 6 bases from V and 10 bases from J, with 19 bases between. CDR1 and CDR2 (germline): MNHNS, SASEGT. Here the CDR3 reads CASRTQGLPGEQFF. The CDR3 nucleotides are TGTGCCAGCAGGACCCAGGGGCTCCCAGGGGAGCAGTTCTTC.

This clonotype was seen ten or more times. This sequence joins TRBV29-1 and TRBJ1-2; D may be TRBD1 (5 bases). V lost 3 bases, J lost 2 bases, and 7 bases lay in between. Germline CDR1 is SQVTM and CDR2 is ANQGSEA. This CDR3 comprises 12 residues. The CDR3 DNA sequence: TGCAGCGTTGACGGACAAAACTATGGCTACACCTTC. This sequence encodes CSVDGQNYGYTF.

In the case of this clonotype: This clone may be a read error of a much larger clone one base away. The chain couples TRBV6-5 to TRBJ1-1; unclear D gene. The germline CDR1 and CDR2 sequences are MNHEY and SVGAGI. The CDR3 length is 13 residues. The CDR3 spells CASSGRMNIEAFF. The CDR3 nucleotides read TGTGCCAGCAGCGGACGAATGAACATTGAAGCTTTCTTT.

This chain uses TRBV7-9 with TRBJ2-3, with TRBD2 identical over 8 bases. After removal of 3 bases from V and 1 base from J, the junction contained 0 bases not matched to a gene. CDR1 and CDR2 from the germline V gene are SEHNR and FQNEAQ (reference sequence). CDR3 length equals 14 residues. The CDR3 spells CASSLTSGTDTQYF. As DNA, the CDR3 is TGTGCCAGCAGCTTGACTAGCGGCACAGATACGCAGTATTTT.

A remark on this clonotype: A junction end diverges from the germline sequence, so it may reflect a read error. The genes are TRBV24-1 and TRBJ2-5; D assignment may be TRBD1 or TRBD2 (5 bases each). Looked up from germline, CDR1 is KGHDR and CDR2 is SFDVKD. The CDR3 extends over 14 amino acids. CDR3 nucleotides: TGTGCCAGCAGTTACCGGAAGGGGACGGAGACCCAGTACTTC. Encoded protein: CASSYRKGTETQYF.

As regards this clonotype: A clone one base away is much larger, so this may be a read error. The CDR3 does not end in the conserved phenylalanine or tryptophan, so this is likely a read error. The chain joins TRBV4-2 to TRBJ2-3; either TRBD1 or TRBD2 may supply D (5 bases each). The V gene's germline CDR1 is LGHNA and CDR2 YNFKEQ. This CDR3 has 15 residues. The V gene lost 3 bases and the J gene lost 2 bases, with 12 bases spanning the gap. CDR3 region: CASSQDGTITDTQYL. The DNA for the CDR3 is TGTGCCAGCAGCCAGGACGGGACGATCACAGATACGCAGTATCTT.

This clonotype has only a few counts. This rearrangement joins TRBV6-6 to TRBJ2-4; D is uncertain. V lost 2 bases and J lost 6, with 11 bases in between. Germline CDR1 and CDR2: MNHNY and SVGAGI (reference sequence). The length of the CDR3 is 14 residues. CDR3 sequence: CASSYPLDRNIQYF. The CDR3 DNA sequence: TGTGCCAGCAGTTACCCCTTGGATAGAAACATTCAGTACTTC.

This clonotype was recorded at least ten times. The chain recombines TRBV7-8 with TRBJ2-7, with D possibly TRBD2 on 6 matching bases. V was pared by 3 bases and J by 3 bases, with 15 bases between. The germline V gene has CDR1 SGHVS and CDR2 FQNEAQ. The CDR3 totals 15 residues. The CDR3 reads CASSLFGAGSYEQYF. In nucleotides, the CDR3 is TGTGCCAGCAGCTTGTTTGGGGCGGGGAGCTACGAGCAGTACTTC.

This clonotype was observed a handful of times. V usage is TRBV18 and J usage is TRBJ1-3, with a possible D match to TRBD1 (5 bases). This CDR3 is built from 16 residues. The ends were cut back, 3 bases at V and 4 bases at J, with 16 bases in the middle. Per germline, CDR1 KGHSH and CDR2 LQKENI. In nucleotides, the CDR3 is TGTGCCAGCTCACCGACCGGAGGCCCAGGGGGAAACACCATATATTTT. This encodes CASSPTGGPGGNTIYF.